These 5 T cell receptor beta chains share one sample of origin, sequenced in a study of cytomegalovirus exposure and HLA in healthy donors. In the PCR, 60 Vbeta and 13 Jbeta primers were used. This table comes from immunoSEQ multiplex PCR, and its TCRdb copy is limited to in-frame clones, with some not included. The profile shows roughly 100,000 clones, around two thirds of them singletons. The specimen sequenced was PBMCs. The receptors were sampled from a woman between 45 and 65 years old in good health and CMV-seronegative.

This chain links TRBV2 with TRBJ2-5; TRBD1 agrees at 7 bases. The junction had 10 bases not matched to a gene; V was cut back by 5 bases and J by 4 bases. The V gene's germline CDR1 is SNHLY and CDR2 FYNNEI. The CDR3 spans 15 residues. The CDR3 reads CASSYGTVGGETQYF. Here the CDR3 DNA reads TGTGCCAGCAGTTATGGGACAGTTGGGGGAGAGACCCAGTACTTC.

This clone has a single count. The rearrangement links TRBV5-1 to TRBJ2-5; D is uncertain. CDR1 and CDR2 from the germline V gene are SGHRS and YFSETQ. Trimming left V 4 bases short and J 4 bases short, with 14 bases between. There are 14 residues in the CDR3. The CDR3 sequence: CASSPGSSGETQYF. CDR3 nucleotide sequence: TGCGCCAGCAGCCCCGGATCATCAGGAGAGACCCAGTACTTC.

This clone was observed once. The chain combines TRBV2 with TRBJ1-2; a weak D match, TRBD1 (5 bases). This CDR3 region has 15 residues. With 5 bases removed from V and 5 bases from J, the gap between germline ends came to 18 bases. Germline V gene sequence: CDR1 SNHLY, CDR2 FYNNEI. CDR3 sequence: CASSQPPQGRYGYTF. CDR3 sequence (DNA): TGTGCCAGCAGTCAACCCCCCCAGGGAAGGTATGGCTACACCTTC.

V gene TRBV10-2 combines with J gene TRBJ2-7; TRBD1 agrees at 8 bases. After removal of 11 bases from V and 3 bases from J, the junction contained 12 bases not matched to a gene. From germline, CDR1 is WSHSY and CDR2 SAAADI. This CDR3 contains 14 residues. As DNA, the CDR3 is TGCGCCTCAAAAGAGGGGACAGGCAGCTACGAGCAGTACTTC. It codes for CASKEGTGSYEQYF.

This chain joins TRBV7-9 and TRBJ1-2; D remains unclear. Germline CDR1 and CDR2: SEHNR and FQNEAQ (reference sequence). This CDR3 comprises 13 residues. Deletions cut 6 bases from V and 3 bases from J, with 11 bases between. The CDR3 DNA follows: TGTGCCAGCAGTACCGAACGGTACTATGGCTACACCTTC. This sequence encodes CASSTERYYGYTF. Full variable domain (remainder filled in from reference TRBV7-9 and TRBJ1-2): DTGVSQNPRHKITKRGQNVTFRCDPISEHNRLYWYRQTLGQGPEFLTYFQNEAQLEKSRLLSDRFSAERPKGSFSTLEIQRTEQGDSAMYLCASSTERYYGYTFGSGTRLTVV.